This TCR beta chain was retrieved from a study of control samples from healthy donors and cancer patients. V shed 4 bases and J shed 3 bases, with 12 bases lying between them. The germline V gene has CDR1 LGHNA and CDR2 YNFKEQ. This CDR3 comprises 15 residues. Method: immunoSEQ multiplex PCR; TCRdb's copy keeps in-frame clones and lacks some. The sample holds around 70,000 clones, about 83% seen once. The chain combines TRBV4-2 with TRBJ2-2; no reliable D call. The sequenced sample was blood. The clonotype comes from a man in his sixties in good health. This chain's CDR3 is CASSPFVSYTGELFF. The CDR3 region has the DNA TGTGCCAGCAGCCCGTTCGTCTCCTACACCGGGGAGCTGTTTTTT.